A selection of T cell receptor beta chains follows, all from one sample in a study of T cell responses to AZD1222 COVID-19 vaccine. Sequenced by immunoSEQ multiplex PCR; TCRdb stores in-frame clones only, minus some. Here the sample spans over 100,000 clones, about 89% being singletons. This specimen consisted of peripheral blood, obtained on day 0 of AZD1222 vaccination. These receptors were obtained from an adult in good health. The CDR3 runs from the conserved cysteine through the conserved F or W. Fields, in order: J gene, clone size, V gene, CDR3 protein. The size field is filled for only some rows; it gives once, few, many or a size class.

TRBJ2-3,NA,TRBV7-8,CASSLMGTGVNTQYF
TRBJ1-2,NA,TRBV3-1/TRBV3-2,CASRATLQGAIYGYTF
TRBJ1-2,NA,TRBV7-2,CASSLALGPSYGYTF
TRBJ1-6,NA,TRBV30,CAWSRWQGRGSPLHF
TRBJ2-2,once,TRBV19,CASSTPPRQSLLSLTGELFF
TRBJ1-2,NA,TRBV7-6,CASSSHRGGQVYGYTF
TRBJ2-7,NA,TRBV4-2,CASSQGPRGRISYEQYF
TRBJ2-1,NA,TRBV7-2,CASSLRLAGNNEQFF
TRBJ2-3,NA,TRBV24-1,CATSDATGPSDTQYF
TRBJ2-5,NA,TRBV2,CASSETRVQETQYF
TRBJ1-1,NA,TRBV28,CASSSPGALYASEAFF
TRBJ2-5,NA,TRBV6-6,CASSGGGRGETQYF
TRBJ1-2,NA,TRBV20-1,CSASEASYYTF
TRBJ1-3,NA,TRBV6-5,CASQRSSGNTIYF
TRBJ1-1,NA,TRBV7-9,CASSLVGVTGAEAFF
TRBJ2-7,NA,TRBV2,CASSGDYSYEQYF
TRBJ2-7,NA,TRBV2,CASSALYEQYF
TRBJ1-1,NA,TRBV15,CATTTDRTTEAFF
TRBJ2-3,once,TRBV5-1,CASSLGHISTDTQYF
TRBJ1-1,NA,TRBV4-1,CASSQDYGVPTEAFF
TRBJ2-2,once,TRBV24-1,CATSDSQTNTGELFF
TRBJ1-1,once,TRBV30,CAWTTFRNTEAFF
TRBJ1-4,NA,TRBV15,CATSRRKSSDRVPQSANEKLFF
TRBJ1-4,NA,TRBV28,CASSFGTGTRGKLFF
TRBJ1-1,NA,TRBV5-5,CASSRAAEAFF
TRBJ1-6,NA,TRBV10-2,CASSEAGYNSPLHF